One and the same sample provided the 4 T cell receptor beta chains below, sequenced in a study of pediatric ulcerative colitis. TCRdb's table, derived via immunoSEQ multiplex PCR, lists solely in-frame clones and lacks some. The top ten hold approximately 1% of the sample, which has 30,000 to 35,000 clones, roughly 81% seen once. One to two pinch biopsies were taken from the rectum during colonoscopy. Sequenced sample: gut tissue. Receptor source: a boy aged 10-17 years with mild ulcerative colitis.

The chain couples TRBV2 to TRBJ2-5; no reliable D call. In germline, CDR1 is SNHLY, CDR2 FYNNEI. The CDR3 contains 10 residues. V was clipped by 1 base and J by 6 bases, with 0 bases between them. Here the CDR3 reads CASSEETQYF. CDR3 in DNA: TGTGCCAGCAGTGAAGAGACCCAGTACTTC.

CDR3 DNA: TGTGCCAGCAGGGCAATTCTGACAGATACGCAGTATTTT. This encodes CASRAILTDTQYF. V is TRBV4-2 and J is TRBJ2-3, with no clear D. The CDR3 spans 13 residues. Germline CDR1 is LGHNA and CDR2 is YNFKEQ. V was clipped by 6 bases and J by 3 bases, with 10 bases between them.

V is TRBV5-8 and J is TRBJ2-7, with 8 bases fitting TRBD2. The CDR3 is 14 amino acids. Per germline, CDR1 SGHTS and CDR2 YDEGEE. The junction had 6 bases not matched to a gene; V was cut back by 4 bases and J by 3 bases. The CDR3 DNA follows: TGTGCCAGCAGCAAACCGGGACTAGTCTACGAGCAGTACTTC. Its protein is CASSKPGLVYEQYF.

This clone was counted a single time. The rearrangement links TRBV19 to TRBJ1-2, with unresolved D. The CDR3 is 14 amino acids. Trimming left V 5 bases short and J 8 bases short, with 18 bases between. The germline gives CDR1 LNHDA, CDR2 SQIVND (reference sequence). The CDR3, as DNA: TGTGCCAGTAGTCCACTAAGTAGGGCGAAAGGCTACACCTTC. Its protein product is CASSPLSRAKGYTF.